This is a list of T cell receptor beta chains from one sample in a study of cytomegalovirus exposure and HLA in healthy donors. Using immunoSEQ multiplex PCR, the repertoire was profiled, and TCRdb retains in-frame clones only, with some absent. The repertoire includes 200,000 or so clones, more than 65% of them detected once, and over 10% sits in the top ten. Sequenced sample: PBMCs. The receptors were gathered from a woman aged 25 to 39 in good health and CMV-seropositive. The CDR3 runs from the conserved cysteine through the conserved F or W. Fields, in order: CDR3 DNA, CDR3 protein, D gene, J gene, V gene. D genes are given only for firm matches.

TGTGCCAGCAGTTTCCGACTAGCAGCGGCTCCGTCGTCCTTC | CASSFRLAAAPSSF | TRBD2 | TRBJ2-7 | TRBV27
TGCAGCGTTGAGAGGAGGGGCGGAGGGGGGGTCGATGGCTACACCTTC | CSVERRGGGGVDGYTF | - | TRBJ1-2 | TRBV29-1
TGTGCCAGCAGGCGGGGGGCCTCCTACGAGCAGTACTTC | CASRRGASYEQYF | TRBD2 | TRBJ2-7 | TRBV27
TGTGCCAGCAGGGGGGACAGGGATGGAAACGGCTACACCTTC | CASRGDRDGNGYTF | TRBD1 | TRBJ1-2 | TRBV5-6
TGTGCCTGGGGTAGGACAGGGGGCACCGGGGAGCTGTTTTTT | CAWGRTGGTGELFF | TRBD1 | TRBJ2-2 | TRBV30
TGCAGCGTTGCGGCTGGAAACACCATATATTTT | CSVAAGNTIYF | - | TRBJ1-3 | TRBV29-1
TGTGCCAGCTCACCCTTAGAGAGCTCCTACAATGAGCAGTTCTTC | CASSPLESSYNEQFF | - | TRBJ2-1 | TRBV18
TGCGCCAGCAGCCAGGGCCGACAAGATACGCAGTATTTT | CASSQGRQDTQYF | - | TRBJ2-3 | TRBV4-1
TGTGCCAGTAGTGGAGGGTACGAGCAGTACTTC | CASSGGYEQYF | - | TRBJ2-7 | TRBV19
TGTGCCAGTAACGGACTTTCCTACGAGCAGTACTTC | CASNGLSYEQYF | - | TRBJ2-7 | TRBV28